This T cell receptor beta chain was sequenced during a study of control samples from healthy donors and cancer patients. Only in-frame clones appear in the TCRdb table, and some are missing; sequencing was by immunoSEQ multiplex PCR. The sample yields 150,000 to 200,000 clones, roughly 92% seen once. The sample taken for sequencing was blood. The sequence was collected from a woman between 18 and 29 years old in good health.

CDR3: CASSLTDFSGSGNQPQHF. CDR3 DNA: TGTGCCAGCAGCTTAACGGACTTCTCTGGGTCGGGCAATCAGCCCCAGCATTTT. This chain connects TRBV7-3 to TRBJ1-5; D ambiguous. V lost 0 bases to trimming and J lost 2 bases, with 17 bases between them. The germline V gene encodes CDR1 SGHTA and CDR2 FQGTGA. The CDR3 extends over 18 amino acids.